The 19 T cell receptor beta chains listed next were all sequenced from one sample in a study of blood T cell repertoires in COVID-19 (dated by TCRdb to 2020 to 2021). Preparation of the library involved the immunoSEQ multiplex PCR assay. TCRdb holds this immuneACCESS table with in-frame rearrangements only. Some clones are missing; in checked studies, unresolved V genes explain under half, and the rest has no known cause. For this sample the table gives a few hundred thousand clones, of which roughly nine tenths were detected only once. In total, the top ten clones hold 1% to 1.3% of the sample. Sequenced material: PBMCs or T cells enriched from blood (not recorded which). These receptors came from a man aged 25 to 40 who had recovered from COVID-19.

The rearrangement links TRBV4-1 to TRBJ2-3; 10 nucleotides agree with TRBD1. Per germline, CDR1 MGHRA and CDR2 YSYEKL. Trimming at V came to 2 bases and at J to 3 bases, leaving 2 bases not matched to a gene. The length of the CDR3 is 15 residues. This CDR3 is CASSQWTGGTDTQYF. The CDR3 DNA reads TGCGCCAGCAGCCAATGGACAGGGGGAACAGATACGCAGTATTTT.

V is TRBV14 and J is TRBJ2-7; D is undetermined. The CDR3 is 14 residues long. Germline CDR1 reads SGHDN; CDR2 reads FVKESK. V lost 5 bases, J lost 6 bases, and 17 bases lay in between. In DNA form, the CDR3 reads TGTGCCAGCAGCTGGGCACATGTTTTCGGCGAGCAGTACTTC. Encoded protein: CASSWAHVFGEQYF.

J is TRBJ2-7 and V is TRBV4-1; D is perhaps TRBD2 (6 bases). CDR1 is MGHRA and CDR2 is YSYEKL in the germline V gene. This CDR3 region has 14 residues. V shed 2 bases and J shed 2 bases, with 10 bases lying between them. The CDR3 loop is CASSQLRETYEQYF. In DNA, the CDR3 is TGCGCCAGCAGCCAACTCCGGGAGACCTACGAGCAGTACTTC.

The J gene is TRBJ2-7, the V gene TRBV7-8; 9 nucleotides match TRBD1. Unmatched junction bases numbered 11, after V lost 4 bases and J lost 4 bases. The CDR3 loop spans 16 amino acids. CDR1 SGHVS and CDR2 FQNEAQ come from the germline V gene. The CDR3 loop is CASSSGTGHGYYEQYF. Here the CDR3 DNA reads TGTGCCAGCAGCTCCGGGACAGGGCATGGTTATTACGAGCAGTACTTC.

V usage is TRBV10-3 and J usage is TRBJ2-1; maybe TRBD2 (5 bases). With 0 bases removed from V and 0 bases from J, the gap between germline ends came to 15 bases. The CDR3 is 18 amino acids. Germline V gene data show CDR1 as ENHRY and CDR2 as SYGVKD. The CDR3 reads CAISESGHQRSSYNEQFF. Here the CDR3 DNA reads TGTGCCATCAGTGAGTCGGGCCATCAGCGGAGCTCCTACAATGAGCAGTTCTTC.

The chain uses TRBV5-1 and TRBJ1-1; D is uncertain. Trimming stripped 0 bases from V and 0 bases from J, with 9 bases between. The CDR3 length is 15 residues. Looked up from germline, CDR1 is SGHRS and CDR2 is YFSETQ. The chain's CDR3 is CASSLGGIMNTEAFF. The DNA for the CDR3 is TGCGCCAGCAGCTTGGGAGGGATCATGAACACTGAAGCTTTCTTT.

The rearrangement links TRBV10-3 to TRBJ2-7, with 10 bases that match TRBD1. This CDR3 is 13 amino acids long. The V segment lost 6 bases and the J segment 6 bases; nucleotides outside the gene matches: 5. The germline V gene has CDR1 ENHRY and CDR2 SYGVKD. The CDR3 reads CAIRGTGEGEQYF. CDR3 coding DNA: TGTGCCATCAGGGGGACAGGGGAAGGCGAGCAGTACTTC.

V gene TRBV5-4 combines with J gene TRBJ1-1; D not certain. The CDR3 sequence is 14 residues long. From germline, CDR1 is SGHNT and CDR2 YYREEE (reference sequence). V lost 4 bases and J lost 0, with 10 bases in between. The CDR3 here is CASSRYDMNTEAFF. The DNA for the CDR3 is TGTGCCAGCAGCCGGTACGACATGAACACTGAAGCTTTCTTT.

CDR3 in DNA: TGCGCCAGCAGCTTCGGACTAGCGGGAGGAAAACCCAATAGCACAGATACGCAGTATTTT. Residues: CASSFGLAGGKPNSTDTQYF. This sequence joins TRBV5-1 and TRBJ2-3; 14 bases are shared with TRBD2. The ends lost 2 bases at V and 0 bases at J; junction bases unmatched: 11. The CDR3 length is 20 residues. From germline, CDR1 is SGHRS and CDR2 YFSETQ. The whole variable domain, remainder taken from reference TRBV5-1 and TRBJ2-3, is KAGVTQTPRYLIKTRGQQVTLSCSPISGHRSVSWYQQTPGQGLQFLFEYFSETQRNKGNFPGRFSGRQFSNSRSEMNVSTLELGDSALYLCASSFGLAGGKPNSTDTQYFGPGTRLTVL.

The V call is TRBV10-3, the J call TRBJ1-1; D perhaps matches TRBD1 (6 bases). The CDR3 contains 14 residues. CDR1 ENHRY and CDR2 SYGVKD come from the germline V gene. Deletions cut 10 bases from V and 3 bases from J, with 18 bases between. The CDR3 here is CATRTGPRDTEAFF. CDR3 sequence (DNA): TGTGCCACGCGAACAGGGCCGAGAGACACTGAAGCTTTCTTT.

The J gene is TRBJ2-1, the V gene TRBV28; D is unresolved. Germline V gene lookup returns CDR1 MDHEN and CDR2 SYDVKM. The CDR3 totals 13 residues. With 7 bases removed from V and 10 bases from J, the gap between germline ends came to 17 bases. The CDR3 DNA follows: TGTGCCAGCAAAGGCCCCGGCGGTTGGGAGCAGTTCTTC. It yields the protein CASKGPGGWEQFF.

The chain joins TRBV5-5 to TRBJ1-1; the match to TRBD1 covers 12 bases. The J segment lost 4 bases and the V segment lost 4 bases, leaving 11 bases of the junction unmatched. Germline V lookup: CDR1 SGHKS, CDR2 YYEKEE (reference sequence). The CDR3 runs 17 residues. The chain's CDR3 is CASSPRGQGASSTEAFF. In DNA form, the CDR3 reads TGTGCCAGCAGCCCTAGGGGACAGGGGGCTTCTAGCACTGAAGCTTTCTTT.

The chain recombines TRBV27 with TRBJ1-5; 10 nucleotides line up with TRBD1. This CDR3 comprises 17 residues. Germline V gene data show CDR1 as MNHEY and CDR2 as SMNVEV (reference sequence). Trimming removed 7 bases from V and 5 bases from J; junction bases left unmatched: 14. CDR3 DNA: TGTGCCAGCAAGAGGGGACAGGGGCCTAATTGGGATCAGCCCCAGCATTTT. Translated: CASKRGQGPNWDQPQHF.

Only one count was recorded for this clone. The chain is built from TRBV2 and TRBJ1-3, with D unclear. Germline assignment: CDR1 SNHLY and CDR2 FYNNEI. There are 13 residues in the CDR3. V gave up 8 bases and J gave up 2 bases, with 10 bases separating them. The CDR3 bases are TGTGCCAGCTGTAGACTAACTGGAAACACCATATATTTT. It encodes CASCRLTGNTIYF. The whole variable domain, filled in from reference TRBV2 and TRBJ1-3, reads EPEVTQTPSHQVTQMGQEVILRCVPISNHLYFYWYRQILGQKVEFLVSFYNNEISEKSEIFDDQFSVERPDGSNFTLKIRSTKLEDSAMYFCASCRLTGNTIYFGEGSWLTVV.

The CDR3 bases are TGCAGCGCAGGAGCAGGGGCTGAAAAACTGTTTTTT. Translated: CSAGAGAEKLFF. This chain connects TRBV29-1 to TRBJ1-4; a weak D match, TRBD1 (6 bases). In germline, CDR1 is SQVTM, CDR2 ANQGSEA. This CDR3 has 12 residues. The V end lost 7 bases, the J end lost 7 bases, and 13 bases lay between the germline ends.

The V call is TRBV3-1 (or the pseudogene TRBV3-2), the J call TRBJ2-1; 9 bases line up with TRBD2. J lost 1 base, V lost 1 base, and 8 bases had no gene match. CDR1 and CDR2 (germline): LGHDT, YNNKEL (reference sequence). CDR3 length equals 18 residues. The CDR3 DNA is TGTGCCAGCAGCCAAGCTTATCTTAGCGGGAGTTCCTACAATGAGCAGTTCTTC. Translating gives CASSQAYLSGSSYNEQFF.

The genes are TRBV9 and TRBJ2-7; TRBD1 matches 8 bases. V dropped 0 bases and J dropped 1; count of bases not matched to a gene: 0. In germline, CDR1 is SGDLS, CDR2 YYNGEE. This CDR3 comprises 14 residues. The CDR3 nucleotides read TGTGCCAGCAGCGTAGGGGACAGGTCCTACGAGCAGTACTTC. As protein: CASSVGDRSYEQYF.

The V gene is TRBV27, the J gene TRBJ2-2, with 9 bases that match TRBD1. The J segment lost 11 bases and the V segment lost 5 bases, leaving 15 bases of the junction unmatched. The CDR3 sequence is 16 residues long. Germline V gene sequence: CDR1 MNHEY, CDR2 SMNVEV (reference sequence). This CDR3 reads CASSTLQGAHQRELFF. CDR3 sequence (DNA): TGTGCCAGCAGTACCCTACAGGGGGCGCATCAGCGAGAGCTGTTTTTT.

The chain couples TRBV4-1 to TRBJ2-2, with 7 bases fitting TRBD1. Germline V gene data show CDR1 as MGHRA and CDR2 as YSYEKL. This CDR3 region has 17 residues. The junction had 11 bases not matched to a gene; V was cut back by 3 bases and J by 4 bases. CDR3 DNA sequence: TGCGCCAGCAGCCATCCCCAGGGCTACAGGGGCACCGGGGAGCTGTTTTTT. Its protein is CASSHPQGYRGTGELFF.